The text below deals with one TCR beta chain. No antigen is known for it. This sample was taken from a study of cytomegalovirus exposure and HLA in healthy donors. For the study at large: The same platform as the roughly 670 first-cohort repertoires was used for the 120 validation repertoires, a later analysis reported.

General study findings and limits: The study put under 200 TCR beta chains on its list as cytomegalovirus-associated. Subsequent analysis found a tendency for first-cohort TCR clusters to co-occur within the 95 to 150 validation repertoires.

TCRdb keeps only in-frame clones here, not all; method: immunoSEQ multiplex PCR. The sample gives 95,000 to 150,000 clones, 95% to 97% of which show up once; less than 2% is in the top ten. V was clipped by 2 bases and J by 7 bases; unmatched bases: 4. The germline gives CDR1 SGHTA, CDR2 FQGNSA. The CDR3 contains 14 residues. This TCR was sampled from a man between 18 and 29 years old in good health and CMV-seronegative. Sequencing was carried out using PBMCs. V usage is TRBV7-2 and J usage is TRBJ2-5; 10 bases line up with TRBD2. The CDR3 reads CASSLSGRARTQYF. The CDR3 DNA sequence: TGTGCCAGCAGCTTAAGCGGGAGGGCCCGGACCCAGTACTTC.